These 19 T cell receptor beta chains originate from one sample sequenced in a study of T cell responses to AZD1222 COVID-19 vaccine. The repertoire was sequenced with immunoSEQ multiplex PCR; TCRdb's copy has only in-frame clones and lacks some. In the table there are about 150,000 clones, about 90% of which are singletons. Sequenced material: peripheral blood, taken on day 0 of AZD1222 vaccination. The receptors here all came from an adult in good health.

This chain links TRBV18 with TRBJ1-6, with 8 bases identical to TRBD1. V gave up 3 bases and J gave up 10 bases; unmatched junction bases: 5. CDR1 is KGHSH and CDR2 is LQKENI in the germline V gene. This CDR3 has 14 amino acids. The CDR3 loop reads CASSPGQEASPLHF. Here the CDR3 DNA reads TGTGCCAGCTCACCGGGACAGGAGGCCTCACCCCTCCACTTT.

The chain links TRBV24-1 to TRBJ2-2, with 7 bases fitting TRBD2. Per the germline V gene, CDR1 is KGHDR and CDR2 is SFDVKD. This CDR3 has 14 residues. The V gene end was trimmed by 7 bases and the J gene end by 6 bases; junction bases not matched to a gene: 7. The CDR3 region is CATRAGAYAGELFF. In nucleotides, the CDR3 is TGTGCCACCAGGGCGGGAGCGTACGCCGGGGAGCTGTTTTTT.

In this sample, this clone turned up a few times. The chain has TRBV6-2 or TRBV6-3 and TRBJ2-2, with TRBD2 matching 9 bases. This CDR3 has 17 residues. The J segment lost 7 bases and the V segment lost 0 bases, leaving 9 bases of the junction unmatched. Germline-derived CDR1 and CDR2 are MNHEY and SVGEGT. The CDR3 nucleotides read TGTGCCAGCAGTTACTCTGGGACTAGCAAAGCGGTCGGGGAGCTGTTTTTT. Translating it yields CASSYSGTSKAVGELFF.

The V gene is TRBV14, the J gene TRBJ2-7; 8 bases match TRBD2. The germline CDR1 and CDR2 sequences are SGHDN and FVKESK. CDR3 length: 16 residues. The V gene end was trimmed by 1 base and the J gene end by 2 bases; junction bases not matched to a gene: 7. CDR3 region: CASSQVSGRVTYEQYF. The CDR3 bases are TGTGCCAGCAGCCAAGTTTCCGGGAGGGTAACCTACGAGCAGTACTTC.

This clone was recorded a few times. V and J are TRBV18 and TRBJ2-1, with TRBD2 matching 12 bases. Germline loops: CDR1 KGHSH, CDR2 LQKENI. The CDR3 has 14 amino acids. V lost 3 bases, J lost 11 bases, and 5 bases stayed unmatched. Here the CDR3 reads CASSPSSGRDKQFF. In nucleotides, the CDR3 is TGTGCCAGCTCACCCTCTAGCGGGAGGGATAAGCAGTTCTTC.

The CDR3, as DNA: TGCGCCAGCAGCTTGGGTGGGTTCGACCAAGAGACCCAGTACTTC. Its protein is CASSLGGFDQETQYF. This rearrangement joins TRBV5-1 to TRBJ2-5, with unresolved D. V was shortened by 0 bases and J by 0 bases, with 9 bases between the two germline ends. The CDR3 is 15 residues long. CDR1 and CDR2 (germline): SGHRS, YFSETQ.

The chain joins TRBV6-2 or TRBV6-3 to TRBJ2-1; TRBD1 matches at 10 bases. CDR3 length: 14 residues. Unmatched junction bases numbered 1, after V lost 4 bases and J lost 4 bases. CDR1 MNHEY and CDR2 SVGEGT come from the germline V gene. In DNA form, the CDR3 reads TGTGCCAGCAGTTCGGGACAGGGGTACAATGAGCAGTTCTTC. Encoded protein: CASSSGQGYNEQFF.

This clone is a singleton in its sample. The V gene is TRBV24-1, the J gene TRBJ1-5, with a possible D match to TRBD1 (6 bases). The ends were cut back, 11 bases at V and 6 bases at J, with 13 bases in the middle. The germline V gene has CDR1 KGHDR and CDR2 SFDVKD. The length of the CDR3 is 12 residues. The CDR3, as DNA: TGTGCCAGCCACAGGGTTGGTCAGCCCCAGCATTTT. Amino acids: CASHRVGQPQHF.

The chain combines TRBV2 with TRBJ2-2; 9 bases line up with TRBD2. The CDR3 totals 15 residues. From germline, CDR1 is SNHLY and CDR2 FYNNEI. V lost 8 bases to trimming and J lost 1 base; unmatched junction nucleotides: 5. The CDR3 reads CASGELAGNTGELFF. In DNA form, the CDR3 reads TGTGCCAGCGGGGAACTAGCGGGGAACACCGGGGAGCTGTTTTTT. Full variable domain (remainder filled in from reference TRBV2 and TRBJ2-2): EPEVTQTPSHQVTQMGQEVILRCVPISNHLYFYWYRQILGQKVEFLVSFYNNEISEKSEIFDDQFSVERPDGSNFTLKIRSTKLEDSAMYFCASGELAGNTGELFFGEGSRLTVL.

The V call is TRBV5-1, the J call TRBJ2-7; TRBD1 aligns across 9 bases. There are 12 residues in the CDR3. The germline CDR1 and CDR2 sequences are SGHRS and YFSETQ. J gave up 11 bases and V 6 bases, and 9 bases lay outside the gene matches. The CDR3 region has the DNA TGCGCCAGCACCCATCCGACAGGGGGAAAGTACTTC. Translation gives CASTHPTGGKYF.

The chain uses TRBV28 and TRBJ1-2, with D perhaps matching TRBD1 (5 bases). The CDR3 runs 15 residues. Germline V gene data show CDR1 as MDHEN and CDR2 as SYDVKM. V was cut by 2 bases and J by 2 bases, with 12 bases left in between. The CDR3 DNA reads as TGTGCCAGCAGTTTAGCGGGCAGGGCCAACTATGGCTACACCTTC. Translation: CASSLAGRANYGYTF.

V and J are TRBV3-1 (or the pseudogene TRBV3-2) and TRBJ2-7, with TRBD2 as a possible D gene (6 bases). Germline V gives CDR1 LGHDT, CDR2 YNNKEL (reference sequence). Trimming shortened V by 0 bases and J by 10 bases, and 10 bases separated the two germline ends. CDR3 length: 12 amino acids. CDR3 in amino acids: CASSQEGGLQYF. The CDR3 coding sequence is TGTGCCAGCAGCCAAGAGGGAGGACTACAGTACTTC.

The chain recombines TRBV4-1 with TRBJ1-4; maybe TRBD1 (6 bases). This CDR3 is built from 16 residues. V shed 1 base and J shed 5 bases, with 14 bases lying between them. CDR1 is MGHRA, CDR2 YSYEKL, per germline. The CDR3, as DNA: TGCGCCAGCAGCCAAGCCCAGGGGTCTGGAAATGAAAAACTGTTTTTT. Translation gives CASSQAQGSGNEKLFF.

This clone was found once. J is TRBJ2-1 and V is TRBV5-1; 7 nucleotides agree with TRBD2. Per germline, CDR1 SGHRS and CDR2 YFSETQ. The CDR3 has 16 amino acids. V gave up 0 bases and J gave up 4 bases; unmatched junction bases: 7. In DNA, the CDR3 is TGCGCCAGCAGCTTGGGGGGCGGGAGCATTTACAATGAGCAGTTCTTC. Translating it yields CASSLGGGSIYNEQFF.

The count of this clone is one. This chain uses TRBV29-1 with TRBJ1-1; 8 nucleotides align to TRBD1. The CDR3 is 16 amino acids. Germline lookup yields CDR1 SQVTM and CDR2 ANQGSEA. Trimming cost V 4 bases and J 4 bases; bases outside gene matches: 14. The CDR3, as DNA: TGCAGCGTTGTTAGGCCGCGGACAGGGTCGACCACTGAAGCTTTCTTT. This translates into CSVVRPRTGSTTEAFF.

This rearrangement joins TRBV29-1 to TRBJ2-1; TRBD2 aligns across 9 bases. The CDR3 loop spans 14 amino acids. The V gene's germline CDR1 is SQVTM and CDR2 ANQGSEA. V gave up 6 bases and J gave up 7 bases; unmatched junction bases: 10. The CDR3 loop is CSVVAGAGGNEQFF. CDR3 bases: TGCAGCGTCGTAGCGGGAGCGGGTGGGAATGAGCAGTTCTTC.

The rearrangement links TRBV11-3 to TRBJ2-2; 11 positions agree with TRBD1. The junction had 6 bases not matched to a gene; V was cut back by 3 bases and J by 6 bases. This CDR3 is built from 16 residues. Germline CDR1 reads SGHNT; CDR2 reads YENEEA. The DNA of the CDR3 is TGTGCCAGCAGCTTCCACGGGACAGGGGGACCCGGGGAGCTGTTTTTT. It is translated as CASSFHGTGGPGELFF.

The V call is TRBV12-3 or TRBV12-4, the J call TRBJ1-1; D perhaps matches TRBD1 (5 bases). Trimming left V 2 bases short and J 8 bases short, with 9 bases between. The CDR3 covers 12 residues. The CDR3 spells CASSLSWGEAFF. The CDR3, as DNA: TGTGCCAGCAGTTTAAGCTGGGGCGAAGCTTTCTTT.

This chain uses TRBV12-3 or TRBV12-4 with TRBJ1-6; D is uncertain. The CDR3 runs to 12 residues. With 2 bases removed from V and 13 bases from J, the gap between germline ends came to 9 bases. Here the CDR3 DNA reads TGTGCCAGCAGTTTAACATCCTGGCCCCTCCACTTT. The encoded protein is CASSLTSWPLHF.